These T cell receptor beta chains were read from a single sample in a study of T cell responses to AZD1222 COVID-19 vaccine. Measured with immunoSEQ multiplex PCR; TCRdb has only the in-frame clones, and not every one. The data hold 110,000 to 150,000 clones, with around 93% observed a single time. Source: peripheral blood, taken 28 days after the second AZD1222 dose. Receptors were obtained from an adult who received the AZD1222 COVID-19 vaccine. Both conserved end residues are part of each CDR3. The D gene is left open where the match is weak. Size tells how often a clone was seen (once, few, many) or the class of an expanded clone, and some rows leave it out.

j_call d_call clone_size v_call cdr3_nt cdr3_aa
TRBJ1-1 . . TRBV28 TGTGCCAGCAGTTTAACCTGGGGATCACGGACTGAAGCTTTCTTT CASSLTWGSRTEAFF
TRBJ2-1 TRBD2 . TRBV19 TGTGCCAGTAGTATCGTAGGGCTAGCGGGAGAGTTTGAGCAGTTCTTC CASSIVGLAGEFEQFF
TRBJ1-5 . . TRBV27 TGTGCCAGCAGTTTAGGGGGGCCAAGCAATCAGCCCCAGCATTTT CASSLGGPSNQPQHF
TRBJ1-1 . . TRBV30 TGTGCCTGGAGTGGGAAGAGGGACGCTGAAGCTTTCTTT CAWSGKRDAEAFF
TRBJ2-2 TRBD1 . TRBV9 TGTGCCAGCAGCGTAGGAGGAGCAGGGGGCTCCCTTCTTCAGCGGGAGCTGTTTTTT CASSVGGAGGSLLQRELFF
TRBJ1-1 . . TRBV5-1 TGCGCCAGCAGCATCGACTCACAGCTTGAAGCTTTCTTT CASSIDSQLEAFF
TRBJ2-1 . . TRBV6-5 TGTGCCAGCAGTTACGGTGGAGGCCACTACAATGAGCAGTTCTTC CASSYGGGHYNEQFF
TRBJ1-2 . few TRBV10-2 TGCGCCAGCTCCGGGCCAGGCTACACCTTC CASSGPGYTF
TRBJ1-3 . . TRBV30 TGTGCCTGGAGTGGGACATTCTCTGGAAACACCATATATTTT CAWSGTFSGNTIYF
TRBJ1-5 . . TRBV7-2 TGTGCCAGCAGCTTAGGGCGCCGGGCAGGTAGGGGCAATCAGCCCCAGCATTTT CASSLGRRAGRGNQPQHF
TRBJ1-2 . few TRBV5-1 TGCGCCAGCAGCTCGGAAAGTGGGACGCGAGGCTACACCTTC CASSSESGTRGYTF
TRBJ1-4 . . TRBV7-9 TGTGCCAGCAGCTTAGACGGGGGGGAAGAAAAACTGTTTTTT CASSLDGGEEKLFF
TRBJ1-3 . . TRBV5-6 TGTGCCAGCAGCTTCTTTGGGGGGCGTGGAAACACCATATATTTT CASSFFGGRGNTIYF
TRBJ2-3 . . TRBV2 TGTGCCAGCCGGGACAACACAGATACGCAGTATTTT CASRDNTDTQYF
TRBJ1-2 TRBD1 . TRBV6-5 TGTGCCAGCAGTAACAGGGGCCGCTATGGCTACACCTTC CASSNRGRYGYTF
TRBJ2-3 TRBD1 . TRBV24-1 TGTGCCACCAGTGACCTTCCGGGACAGGGCTTCACAGATACGCAGTATTTT CATSDLPGQGFTDTQYF
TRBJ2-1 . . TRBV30 TGTGCCTGGAGTGTCGGTAGCGGCCTTGGCAATGAGCAGTTCTTC CAWSVGSGLGNEQFF
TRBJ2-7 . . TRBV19 TGTGCCAGTAGTATAGGACAGGTATACGAGCAGTACTTC CASSIGQVYEQYF
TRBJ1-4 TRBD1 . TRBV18 TGTGCCAGCTCTTTAATGGACAGGGGGAATGAAAAACTGTTTTTT CASSLMDRGNEKLFF
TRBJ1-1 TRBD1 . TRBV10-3 TGTGCCATCAGTGAAGACAGGGGTGGCACTGAAGCTTTCTTT CAISEDRGGTEAFF
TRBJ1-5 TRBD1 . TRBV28 TGTGCCAGCAGGTTTACCACAGGGGGCGCGAATCAGCCCCAGCATTTT CASRFTTGGANQPQHF
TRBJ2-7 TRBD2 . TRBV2 TGTGCCAGCAGTCCGCGGGGGGGTAGCAAGGACGAGCAGTACTTC CASSPRGGSKDEQYF
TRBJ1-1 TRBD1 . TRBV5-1 TGCGCCAGCCGGGGGACAGGAGGGTACACTGAAGCTTTCTTT CASRGTGGYTEAFF
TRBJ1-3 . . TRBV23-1 TGCGCCAGCAGTCATTCAGCCGGGACAATCTCTTCTGCCTACTCTGGAAACACCATATATTTT CASSHSAGTISSAYSGNTIYF
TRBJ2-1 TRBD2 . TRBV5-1 TGCGCCAGCAACCAAGCGGGAGGGCCTGAAAATGAGCAGTTCTTC CASNQAGGPENEQFF
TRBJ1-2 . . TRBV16 TGTGCCAGCTTTCCACGGCGTGGCGGCTACACCTTC CASFPRRGGYTF
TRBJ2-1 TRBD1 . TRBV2 TGTGCCAGCAGTGAACGGGGACAGGGGACCAATGAGCAGTTCTTC CASSERGQGTNEQFF
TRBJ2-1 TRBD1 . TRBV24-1 TGTGCCACCAGTGACAACTTCCGATATGAGGGGGCGAGCTACAATGAGCAGTTCTTC CATSDNFRYEGASYNEQFF
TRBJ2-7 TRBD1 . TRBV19 TGTGCCAGTAAAAGATGGGACAGGAGCTCCTACGAGCAGTACTTC CASKRWDRSSYEQYF
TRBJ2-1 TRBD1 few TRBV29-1 TGCAGCGCATCGGGTAGCGCAGGGGGTGGCGATGAGCAGTTCTTC CSASGSAGGGDEQFF
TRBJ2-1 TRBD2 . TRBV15 TGTGCCACCAGCAGATACTTGACAGCGACTAGCGGGAGTTCAAATGAGCAGTTCTTC CATSRYLTATSGSSNEQFF
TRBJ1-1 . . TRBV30 TGTGCCTGGAGTGTGGCCAGGAACACTGAAGCTTTCTTT CAWSVARNTEAFF
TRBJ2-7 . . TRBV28 TGTGCCAGCAGTCCCCCGCAGGGCACCTCCTACGAGCAGTACTTC CASSPPQGTSYEQYF
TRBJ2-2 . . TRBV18 TGTGCCAGCTCCCGATCTTTAAGGAACACCGGGGAGCTGTTTTTT CASSRSLRNTGELFF
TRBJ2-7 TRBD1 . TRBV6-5 TGTGCCAGCAGTTACTCGACAGGGGCGAGCTACGAGCAGTACTTC CASSYSTGASYEQYF
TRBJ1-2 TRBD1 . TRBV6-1 TGTGCCAGCAGTGCCCGTTGGACAGGGGGACGGGGTGGCTACACCTTC CASSARWTGGRGGYTF
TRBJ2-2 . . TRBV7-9 TGTGCCAGCAGCCGGGATTCTGGGGAGCTGTTTTTT CASSRDSGELFF
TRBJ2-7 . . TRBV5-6 TGTGCCAGCATGTCCCTCGGCCGGGGAACCTACGAGCAGTACTTC CASMSLGRGTYEQYF
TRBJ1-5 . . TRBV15 TGTGCCACCAGCAGACTGAATAGCAATCAGCCCCAGCATTTT CATSRLNSNQPQHF
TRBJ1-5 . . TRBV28 TGTGCCAGCAGTCCGAGGGGGTCACAGCGGCCCCAGCATTTT CASSPRGSQRPQHF
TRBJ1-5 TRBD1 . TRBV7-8 TGTGCCAGCAGCTTAATACAGGGGGCGAACAATCAGCCCCAGCATTTT CASSLIQGANNQPQHF
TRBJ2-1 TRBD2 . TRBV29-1 TGCAGCGTCCGTTTAGCGGGAGCGTACAATGAGCAGTTCTTC CSVRLAGAYNEQFF
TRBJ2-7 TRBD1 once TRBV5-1 TGCGCCAGCAGCCTCGGGACAGGGCGGATCTACGAGCAGTACTTC CASSLGTGRIYEQYF
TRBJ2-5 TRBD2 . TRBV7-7 TGTGCCAGCAGCCCGGGGACTAGCGGGAAGGGGGAGACCCAGTACTTC CASSPGTSGKGETQYF
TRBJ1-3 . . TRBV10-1 TGCGCCAGCAGTCCCTCTGGAAACACCATATATTTT CASSPSGNTIYF
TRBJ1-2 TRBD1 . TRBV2 TGTGCCAGCAGTGGACAGGGGGATATTTATGGCTACACCTTC CASSGQGDIYGYTF